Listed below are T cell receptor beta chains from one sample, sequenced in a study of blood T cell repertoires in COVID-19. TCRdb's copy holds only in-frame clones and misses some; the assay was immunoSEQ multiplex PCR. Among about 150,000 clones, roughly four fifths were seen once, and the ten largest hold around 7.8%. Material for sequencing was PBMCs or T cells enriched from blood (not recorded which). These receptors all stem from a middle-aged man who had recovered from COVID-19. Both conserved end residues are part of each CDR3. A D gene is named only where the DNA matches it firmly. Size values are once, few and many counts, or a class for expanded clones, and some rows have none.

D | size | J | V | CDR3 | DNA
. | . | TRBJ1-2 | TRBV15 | CATSRIRDIFTNYGYTF | TGTGCCACCAGCAGAATTCGGGACATCTTTACTAACTATGGCTACACCTTC
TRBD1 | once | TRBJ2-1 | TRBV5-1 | CASSLTGQDVNEQFF | TGCGCCAGCAGCTTAACAGGACAGGACGTAAATGAGCAGTTCTTC
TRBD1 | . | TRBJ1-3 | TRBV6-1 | CASSETTGQAGNTIYF | TGTGCCAGCAGTGAAACCACGGGACAGGCTGGAAACACCATATATTTT
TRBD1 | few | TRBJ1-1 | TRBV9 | CASSARGRAEAFF | TGTGCCAGCAGCGCGAGGGGGCGGGCTGAAGCTTTCTTT
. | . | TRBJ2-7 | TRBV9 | CASSRSEYSYEQYF | TGTGCCAGCAGTAGGAGCGAGTACTCCTACGAGCAGTACTTC
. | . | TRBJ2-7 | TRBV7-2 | CASSLAGANSYEQYF | TGTGCCAGCAGCTTAGCGGGGGCCAACTCCTACGAGCAGTACTTC
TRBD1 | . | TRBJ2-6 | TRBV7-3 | CASSTQGAGANVLTF | TGTGCCAGCAGCACGCAGGGGGCTGGGGCCAACGTCCTGACTTTC
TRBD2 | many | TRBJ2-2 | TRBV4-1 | CASSQDIAGYIGELFF | TGCGCCAGCAGCCAAGATATAGCGGGGTATATCGGGGAGCTGTTTTTT
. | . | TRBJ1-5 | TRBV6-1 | CASSENHRWGGFGNQPQHF | TGTGCCAGCAGTGAAAATCACAGGTGGGGGGGCTTTGGCAATCAGCCCCAGCATTTT
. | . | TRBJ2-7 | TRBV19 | CASSPGLNAFYEQYF | TGTGCCAGTAGTCCAGGCTTAAATGCATTCTACGAGCAGTACTTC
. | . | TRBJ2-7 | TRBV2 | CASSERTYSYEQYF | TGTGCCAGCAGTGAAAGAACATACTCCTACGAGCAGTACTTC
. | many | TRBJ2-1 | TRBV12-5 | CASGQQGSSYNEQFF | TGTGCTAGTGGCCAACAGGGAAGCTCCTACAATGAGCAGTTCTTC
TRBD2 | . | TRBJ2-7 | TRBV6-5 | CASRRSGEAAYEQYF | TGTGCCAGCAGAAGGAGCGGGGAGGCCGCCTACGAGCAGTACTTC
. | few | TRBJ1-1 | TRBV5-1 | CASSLASGQNTEAFF | TGCGCCAGCAGCTTGGCCTCGGGACAGAACACTGAAGCTTTCTTT
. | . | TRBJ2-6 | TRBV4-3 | CASSQDWRAGANVLTF | TGCGCCAGCAGCCAAGATTGGAGGGCTGGGGCCAACGTCCTGACTTTC
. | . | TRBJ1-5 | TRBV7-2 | CASSLAPPSNQPQHF | TGTGCCAGCAGCTTGGCACCACCGAGCAATCAGCCCCAGCATTTT
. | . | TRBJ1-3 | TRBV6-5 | CASSTGFLSGNTIYF | TGTGCCAGCAGTACAGGGTTTCTCTCTGGAAACACCATATATTTT
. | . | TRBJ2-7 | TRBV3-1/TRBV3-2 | CASSQSYEQYF | TGTGCCAGCAGCCAGAGCTACGAGCAGTACTTC
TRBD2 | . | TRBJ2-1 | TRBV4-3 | CASSPSSGGFYNEQFF | TGCGCCAGCAGCCCCTCTAGCGGGGGCTTCTACAATGAGCAGTTCTTC
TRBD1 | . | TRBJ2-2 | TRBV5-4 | CASSAGQGAVGELFF | TGTGCCAGCAGCGCGGGACAGGGGGCGGTCGGGGAGCTGTTTTTT
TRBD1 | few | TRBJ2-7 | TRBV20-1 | CSATGDYEQYF | TGCAGTGCGACAGGGGACTACGAGCAGTACTTC
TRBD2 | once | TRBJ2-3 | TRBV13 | CASSLTSGGALGDTQYF | TGTGCCAGCAGCCTAACTAGCGGGGGGGCCCTGGGAGATACGCAGTATTTT
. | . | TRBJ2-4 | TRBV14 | CASSQDPGGFLDIQYF | TGTGCCAGCAGCCAAGATCCCGGAGGTTTTTTAGACATTCAGTACTTC
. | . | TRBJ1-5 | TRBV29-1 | CSVASYSNQPQHF | TGCAGCGTTGCGTCCTATAGCAATCAGCCCCAGCATTTT
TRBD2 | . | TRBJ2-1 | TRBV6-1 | CASSELGRGGLNEQFF | TGTGCCAGCAGTGAACTCGGGCGGGGGGGCCTCAATGAGCAGTTCTTC
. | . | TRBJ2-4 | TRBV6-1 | CASSEQELAKNIQYF | TGTGCCAGCAGTGAGCAGGAATTAGCCAAAAACATTCAGTACTTC
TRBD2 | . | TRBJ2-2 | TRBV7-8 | CASSRAGGSVTGELFF | TGTGCCAGCAGCCGAGCGGGGGGGTCGGTCACCGGGGAGCTGTTTTTT
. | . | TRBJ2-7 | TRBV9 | CASSVDYGSYEQYF | TGTGCCAGCAGCGTAGACTACGGATCCTACGAGCAGTACTTC
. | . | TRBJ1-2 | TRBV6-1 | CASSDRSYGYTF | TGTGCCAGCAGCGACAGGTCCTATGGCTACACCTTC
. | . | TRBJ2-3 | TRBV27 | CASSLSPSGTDTQYF | TGTGCCAGCAGTTTATCGCCTAGCGGCACAGATACGCAGTATTTT
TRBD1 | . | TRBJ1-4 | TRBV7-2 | CASSFSGGRISNEKLFF | TGTGCCAGCAGCTTTTCAGGGGGTCGCATTTCTAATGAAAAACTGTTTTTT
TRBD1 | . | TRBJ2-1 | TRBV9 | CASSADRAAHEQFF | TGTGCCAGCAGCGCGGACAGGGCAGCCCATGAGCAGTTCTTC
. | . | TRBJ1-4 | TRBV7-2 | CASSLFANRGEKLFF | TGTGCCAGCAGCTTATTCGCTAACCGGGGTGAAAAACTGTTTTTT
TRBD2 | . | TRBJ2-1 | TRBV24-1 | CATSGGTSGGPSSYNEQFF | TGTGCCACCAGTGGTGGGACTAGCGGGGGCCCGAGCTCCTACAATGAGCAGTTCTTC
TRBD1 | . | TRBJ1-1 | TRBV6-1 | CASSELGQGYTEAFF | TGTGCCAGCAGTGAACTAGGACAGGGGTATACTGAAGCTTTCTTT
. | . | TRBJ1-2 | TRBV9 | CASSVGGMGYGYTF | TGTGCCAGCAGCGTGGGGGGGATGGGCTATGGCTACACCTTC
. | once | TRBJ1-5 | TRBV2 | CASSYGQPQHF | TGTGCCAGCAGTTATGGACAACCCCAGCATTTT
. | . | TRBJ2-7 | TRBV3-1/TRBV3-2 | CASSQDVQYEQYF | TGTGCCAGCAGCCAAGATGTCCAGTACGAGCAGTACTTC
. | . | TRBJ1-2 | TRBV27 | CASSANRVGYGYTF | TGTGCCAGCAGTGCGAACAGGGTCGGCTATGGCTACACCTTC
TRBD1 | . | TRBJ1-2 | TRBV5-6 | CASNLRGPSYGYTF | TGTGCCAGCAACCTCAGGGGGCCGAGCTATGGCTACACCTTC
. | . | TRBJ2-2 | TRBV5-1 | CASSLAGAAGELFF | TGCGCCAGCAGCTTGGCAGGGGCGGCCGGGGAGCTGTTTTTT
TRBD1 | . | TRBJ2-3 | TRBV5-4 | CASSIGDSGPDTQYF | TGTGCCAGCAGCATCGGGGACAGCGGACCAGATACGCAGTATTTT
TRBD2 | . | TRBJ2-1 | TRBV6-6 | CASSPSGGPSSYNEQFF | TGTGCCAGCAGTCCTAGCGGGGGCCCGAGCTCCTACAATGAGCAGTTCTTC
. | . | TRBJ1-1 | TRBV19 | CASSISPNTEAFF | TGTGCCAGTAGTATCTCCCCGAACACTGAAGCTTTCTTT
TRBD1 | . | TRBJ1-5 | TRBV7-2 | CASSPGDSRNQPQHF | TGTGCCAGCAGCCCCGGGGACAGTCGCAATCAGCCCCAGCATTTT
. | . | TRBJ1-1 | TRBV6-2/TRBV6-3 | CASSYSMTSNTEAFF | TGTGCCAGCAGTTACTCGATGACATCGAACACTGAAGCTTTCTTT
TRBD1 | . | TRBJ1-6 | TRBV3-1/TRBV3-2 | CASKGTDGNNSPLHF | TGTGCCAGCAAGGGGACAGATGGGAATAATTCACCCCTCCACTTT
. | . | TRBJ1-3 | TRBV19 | CASSLQGDGNTIYF | TGTGCCAGTAGTTTACAGGGTGACGGAAACACCATATATTTT
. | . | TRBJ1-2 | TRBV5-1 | CASSRSDINYGYTF | TGCGCCAGCAGCCGGTCGGACATAAACTATGGCTACACCTTC
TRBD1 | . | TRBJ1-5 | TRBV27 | CASSPGTGERPQHF | TGTGCCAGCAGTCCCGGGACAGGGGAACGGCCCCAGCATTTT
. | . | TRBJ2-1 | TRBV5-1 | CASSLVEGNNEQFF | TGCGCCAGCAGCTTGGTGGAGGGGAACAATGAGCAGTTCTTC
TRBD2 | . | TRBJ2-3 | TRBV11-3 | CASSSTSGGIGTQYF | TGTGCCAGCAGCTCAACTAGCGGGGGGATAGGTACGCAGTATTTT
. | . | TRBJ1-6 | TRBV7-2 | CASSLFVHAGRNSPLHF | TGTGCCAGCAGCTTATTCGTCCACGCGGGACGAAATTCACCCCTCCACTTT
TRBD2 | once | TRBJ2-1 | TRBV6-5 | CASIWGGTYNEQFF | TGTGCCAGCATATGGGGGGGGACCTACAATGAGCAGTTCTTC
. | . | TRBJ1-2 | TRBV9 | CASSVGQGTYGYTF | TGTGCCAGCAGCGTAGGGCAGGGGACCTATGGCTACACCTTC
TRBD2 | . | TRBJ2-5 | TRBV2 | CASNPPGLAGQETQYF | TGTGCCAGCAATCCCCCGGGGCTAGCGGGGCAAGAGACCCAGTACTTC
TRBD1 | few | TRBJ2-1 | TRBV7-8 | CASSLAPDRDNEQFF | TGTGCCAGCAGCTTAGCCCCTGACAGGGACAATGAGCAGTTCTTC
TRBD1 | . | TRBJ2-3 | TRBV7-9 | CASSLGQGGTDTQYF | TGTGCCAGCAGCTTAGGACAGGGGGGCACAGATACGCAGTATTTT
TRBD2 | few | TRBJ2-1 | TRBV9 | CASSVGASGGDEQFF | TGTGCCAGCAGCGTAGGGGCTAGCGGGGGGGATGAGCAGTTCTTC
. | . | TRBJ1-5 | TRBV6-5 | CASSSRQTSNQPQHF | TGTGCCAGCAGTTCGAGACAGACAAGCAATCAGCCCCAGCATTTT